This record concerns one TCR beta chain sequence. The data belong to a study of blood T cell repertoires in COVID-19. The repertoire was sequenced with immunoSEQ multiplex PCR; TCRdb's copy has only in-frame clones and lacks some. The sample includes roughly 280,000 clones, around 86% of them seen just once. CDR1 is LGHDT, CDR2 YNNKEL, per germline (reference sequence). The CDR3 totals 15 residues. Between the trimmed V and J ends, which lost 4 bases and 1 base, there was a span of 13 bases. The V gene is TRBV3-1 (or the pseudogene TRBV3-2), the J gene TRBJ1-2, with no clear D. This TCR came from a man aged 50 to 60 with acute or convalescent COVID-19. The sequenced sample was peripheral blood. The CDR3 coding sequence is TGTGCCAGCAGCCCCAGCGGAGGGTTTAACTATGGCTACACCTTC. It codes for CASSPSGGFNYGYTF.